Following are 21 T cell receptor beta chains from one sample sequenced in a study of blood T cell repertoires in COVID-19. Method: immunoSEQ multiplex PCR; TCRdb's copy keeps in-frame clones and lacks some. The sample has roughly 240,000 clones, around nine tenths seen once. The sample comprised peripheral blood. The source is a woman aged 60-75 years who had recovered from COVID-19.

The CDR3 is CASSLWTGGNTDTQYF. As DNA, the CDR3 is TGTGCCAGCTCACTCTGGACAGGGGGCAACACAGATACGCAGTATTTT. This chain uses TRBV7-9 with TRBJ2-3, with TRBD1 matching over 11 bases. There are 16 residues in the CDR3. Germline CDR1 reads SEHNR; CDR2 reads FQNEAQ (reference sequence). V lost 8 bases and J lost 2; bases outside the gene matches: 9. Full variable domain (outside the CDR3, taken from reference TRBV7-9 and TRBJ2-3): DTGVSQNPRHKITKRGQNVTFRCDPISEHNRLYWYRQTLGQGPEFLTYFQNEAQLEKSRLLSDRFSAERPKGSFSTLEIQRTEQGDSAMYLCASSLWTGGNTDTQYFGPGTRLTVL.

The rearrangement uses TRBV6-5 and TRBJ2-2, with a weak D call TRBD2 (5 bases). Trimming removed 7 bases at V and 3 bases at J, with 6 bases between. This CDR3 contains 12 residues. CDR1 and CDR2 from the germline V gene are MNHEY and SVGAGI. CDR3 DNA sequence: TGTGCCAGCACGAGGGACACCGGGGAGCTGTTTTTT. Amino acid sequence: CASTRDTGELFF.

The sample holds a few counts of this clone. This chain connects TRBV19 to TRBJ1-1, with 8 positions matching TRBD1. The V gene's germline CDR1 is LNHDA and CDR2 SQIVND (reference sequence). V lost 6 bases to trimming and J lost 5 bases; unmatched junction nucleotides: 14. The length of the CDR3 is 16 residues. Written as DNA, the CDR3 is TGTGCCAGTAGGATTGGACAGGGTATCGAGGAGACTGAAGCTTTCTTT. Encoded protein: CASRIGQGIEETEAFF.

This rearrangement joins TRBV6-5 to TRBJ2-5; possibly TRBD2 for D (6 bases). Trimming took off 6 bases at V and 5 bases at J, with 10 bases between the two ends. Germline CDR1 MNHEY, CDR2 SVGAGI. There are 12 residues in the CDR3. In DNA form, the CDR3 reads TGTGCCAGCAGGGGACTGTCGGAGACCCAGTACTTC. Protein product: CASRGLSETQYF.

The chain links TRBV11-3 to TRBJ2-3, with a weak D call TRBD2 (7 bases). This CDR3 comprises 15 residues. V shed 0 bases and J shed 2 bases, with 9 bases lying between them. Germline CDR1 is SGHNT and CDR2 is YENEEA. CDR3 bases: TGTGCCAGCAGCTTAGATGGGGGGGCCACAGATACGCAGTATTTT. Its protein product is CASSLDGGATDTQYF.

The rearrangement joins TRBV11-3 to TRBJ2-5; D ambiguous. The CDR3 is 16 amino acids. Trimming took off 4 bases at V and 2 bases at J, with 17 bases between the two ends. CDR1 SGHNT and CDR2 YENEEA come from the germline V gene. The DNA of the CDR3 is TGTGCCAGCAGCTCCGGGTTCCATGGTCTTCAAGAGACCCAGTACTTC. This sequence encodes CASSSGFHGLQETQYF.

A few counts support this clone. This chain's CDR3 is CASRWRGGRTDTQYF. CDR3 nucleotides: TGTGCCAGCAGATGGCGGGGGGGCCGGACAGATACGCAGTATTTT. V is TRBV6-5 and J is TRBJ2-3; 9 nucleotides match TRBD2. Trimming cost V 6 bases and J 3 bases; bases outside gene matches: 7. Germline V lookup: CDR1 MNHEY, CDR2 SVGAGI. The CDR3 spans 15 residues.

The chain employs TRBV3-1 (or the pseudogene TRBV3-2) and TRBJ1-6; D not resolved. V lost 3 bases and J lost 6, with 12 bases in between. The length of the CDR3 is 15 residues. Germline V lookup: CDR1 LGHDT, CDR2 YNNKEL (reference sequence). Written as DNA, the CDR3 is TGTGCCAGCAGCCATCCCCGTTCGGGTAATTCACCCCTCCACTTT. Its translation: CASSHPRSGNSPLHF.

Written as DNA, the CDR3 is TGTGCCAGCAGCCTCTCTAGCGCCCGATCCTACGAGCAGTACTTC. Translating it yields CASSLSSARSYEQYF. The chain uses TRBV6-5 and TRBJ2-7; tentative D call: TRBD2 (6 bases). V lost 6 bases, J lost 1 base, and 16 bases lay in between. The CDR3 runs to 15 residues. Germline V gives CDR1 MNHEY, CDR2 SVGAGI.

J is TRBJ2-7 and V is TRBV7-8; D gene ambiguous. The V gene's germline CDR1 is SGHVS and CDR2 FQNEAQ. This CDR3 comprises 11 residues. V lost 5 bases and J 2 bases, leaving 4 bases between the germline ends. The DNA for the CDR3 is TGTGCCAGCAGCCCCGCCTACGAGCAGTACTTC. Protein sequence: CASSPAYEQYF.

The CDR3, as DNA: TGTGCCAGTAGTATATTAGGGGGTAGAGCTCAGCCCCAGCATTTT. It translates to CASSILGGRAQPQHF. The chain links TRBV19 to TRBJ1-5, with D perhaps TRBD1 (6 bases). Germline V lookup: CDR1 LNHDA, CDR2 SQIVND (reference sequence). The CDR3 is 15 residues long. The V end lost 2 bases, the J end lost 6 bases, and 14 bases lay between the germline ends. The variable domain in full, with the rest retrieved from reference TRBV19 and TRBJ1-5, is DGGITQSPKYLFRKEGQNVTLSCEQNLNHDAMYWYRQDPGQGLRLIYYSQIVNDFQKGDIAEGYSVSREKKESFPLTVTSAQKNPTAFYLCASSILGGRAQPQHFGDGTRLSIL.

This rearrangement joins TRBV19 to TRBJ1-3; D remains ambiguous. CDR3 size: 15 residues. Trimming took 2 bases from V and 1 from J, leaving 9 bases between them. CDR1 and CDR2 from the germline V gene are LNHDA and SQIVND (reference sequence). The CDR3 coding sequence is TGTGCCAGTAGTATAATGGCCGCATCTGGAAACACCATATATTTT. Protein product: CASSIMAASGNTIYF.

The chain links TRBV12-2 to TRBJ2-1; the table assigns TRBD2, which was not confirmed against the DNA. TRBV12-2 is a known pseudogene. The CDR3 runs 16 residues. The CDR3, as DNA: TGTGCAAGTCGCTGTGCGGGGGGCCCCTTGTACAATGAGCAGTTCTTC. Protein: CASRCAGGPLYNEQFF.

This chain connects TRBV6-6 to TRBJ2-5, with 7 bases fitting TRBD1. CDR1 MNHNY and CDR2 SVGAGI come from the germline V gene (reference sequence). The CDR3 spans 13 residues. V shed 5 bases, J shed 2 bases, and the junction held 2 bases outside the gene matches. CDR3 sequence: CASSPRGQETQYF. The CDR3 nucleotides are TGTGCCAGCAGTCCCAGGGGGCAAGAGACCCAGTACTTC.

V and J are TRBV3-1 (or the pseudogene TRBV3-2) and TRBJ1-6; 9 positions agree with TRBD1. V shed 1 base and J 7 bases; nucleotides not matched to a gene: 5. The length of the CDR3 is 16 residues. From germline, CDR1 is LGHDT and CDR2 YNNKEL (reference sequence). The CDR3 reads CASSQGRGQGNSPLHF. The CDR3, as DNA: TGTGCCAGCAGCCAAGGAAGAGGACAGGGGAATTCACCCCTCCACTTT.

DNA for the CDR3: TGTGCCAGCAGCCCGGAGGGACAGTACTACGAGCAGTACTTC. This gives the protein CASSPEGQYYEQYF. The genes are TRBV7-8 and TRBJ2-7; D may be TRBD1 (7 bases). V shed 5 bases and J shed 3 bases, with 14 bases lying between them. Germline values: CDR1 SGHVS, CDR2 FQNEAQ. The CDR3 is 14 amino acids.

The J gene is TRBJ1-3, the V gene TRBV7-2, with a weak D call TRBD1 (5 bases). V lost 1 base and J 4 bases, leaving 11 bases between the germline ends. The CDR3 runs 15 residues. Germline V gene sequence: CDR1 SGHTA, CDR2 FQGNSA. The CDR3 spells CASSLEAGYGNTIYF. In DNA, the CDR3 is TGTGCCAGCAGCTTAGAGGCAGGGTACGGAAACACCATATATTTT.

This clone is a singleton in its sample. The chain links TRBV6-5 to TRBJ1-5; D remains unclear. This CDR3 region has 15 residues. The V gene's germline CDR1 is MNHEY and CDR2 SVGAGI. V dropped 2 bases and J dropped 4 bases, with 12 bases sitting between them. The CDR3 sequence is CASSYGRQRNQPQHF. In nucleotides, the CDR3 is TGTGCCAGCAGTTACGGTCGCCAGAGGAATCAGCCCCAGCATTTT.

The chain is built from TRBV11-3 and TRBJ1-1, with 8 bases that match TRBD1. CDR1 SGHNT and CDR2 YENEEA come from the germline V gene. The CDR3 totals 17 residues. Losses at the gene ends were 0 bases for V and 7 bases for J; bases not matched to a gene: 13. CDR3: CASSLDPIRDRFFEAFF. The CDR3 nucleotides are TGTGCCAGCAGCTTAGATCCTATTAGGGACAGGTTTTTTGAAGCTTTCTTT.

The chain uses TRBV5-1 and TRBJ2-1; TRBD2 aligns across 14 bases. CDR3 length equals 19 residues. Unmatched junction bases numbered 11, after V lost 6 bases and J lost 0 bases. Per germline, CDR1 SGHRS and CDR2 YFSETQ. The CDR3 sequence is CASTSLRTSGGSSYNEQFF. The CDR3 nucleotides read TGCGCCAGCACCTCTCTACGGACTAGCGGGGGGAGCTCCTACAATGAGCAGTTCTTC.

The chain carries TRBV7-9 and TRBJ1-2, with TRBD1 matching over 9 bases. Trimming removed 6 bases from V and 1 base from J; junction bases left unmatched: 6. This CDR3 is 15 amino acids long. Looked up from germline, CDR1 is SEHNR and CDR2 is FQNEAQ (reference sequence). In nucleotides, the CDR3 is TGTGCCAGCAGTTCGGCGGGACAGGGTAACTATGGCTACACCTTC. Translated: CASSSAGQGNYGYTF.